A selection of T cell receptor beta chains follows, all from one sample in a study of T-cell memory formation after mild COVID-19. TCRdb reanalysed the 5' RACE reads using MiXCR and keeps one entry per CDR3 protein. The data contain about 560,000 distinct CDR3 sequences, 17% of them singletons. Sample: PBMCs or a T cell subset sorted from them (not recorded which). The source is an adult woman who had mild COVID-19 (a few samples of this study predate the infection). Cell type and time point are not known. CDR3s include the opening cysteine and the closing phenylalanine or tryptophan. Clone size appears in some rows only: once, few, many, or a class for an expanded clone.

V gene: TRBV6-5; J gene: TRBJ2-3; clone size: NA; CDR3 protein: CASSLRGPQGDTQYF
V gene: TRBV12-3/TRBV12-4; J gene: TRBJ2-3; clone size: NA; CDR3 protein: CASSPTPDTQYF
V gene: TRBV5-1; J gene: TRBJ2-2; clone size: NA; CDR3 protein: CASSLTGTGTIGELFF
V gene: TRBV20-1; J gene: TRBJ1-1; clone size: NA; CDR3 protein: CSAQGTEAFF
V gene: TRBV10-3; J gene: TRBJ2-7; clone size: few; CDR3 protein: CAIRRDRGPHEQYF
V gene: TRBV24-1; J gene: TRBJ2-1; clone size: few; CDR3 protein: CATSDLPSGRTEQFF
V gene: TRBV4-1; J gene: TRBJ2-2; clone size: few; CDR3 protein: CASSQEESPHTGELFF
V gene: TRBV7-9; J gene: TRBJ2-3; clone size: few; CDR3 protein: CASSILAGEADTQYF
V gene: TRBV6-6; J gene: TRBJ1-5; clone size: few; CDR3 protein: CASSYSTGASNQPQHF
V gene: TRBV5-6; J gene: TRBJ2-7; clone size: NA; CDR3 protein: CASSPLGSGYYEQYF
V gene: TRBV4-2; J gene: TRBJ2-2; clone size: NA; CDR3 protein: CASSQHTGITGELFF
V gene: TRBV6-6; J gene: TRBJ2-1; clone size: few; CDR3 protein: CASSYSLGDEQFF
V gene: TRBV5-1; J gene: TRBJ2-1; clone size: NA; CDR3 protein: CASSLGQGYYNEQFF
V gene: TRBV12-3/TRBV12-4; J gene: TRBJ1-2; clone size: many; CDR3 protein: CASSQGGYGYTF
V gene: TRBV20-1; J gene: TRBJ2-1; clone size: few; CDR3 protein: CSARDGYEQFF
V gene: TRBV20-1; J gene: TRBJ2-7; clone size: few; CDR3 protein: CSARDLGTGTYEQYF